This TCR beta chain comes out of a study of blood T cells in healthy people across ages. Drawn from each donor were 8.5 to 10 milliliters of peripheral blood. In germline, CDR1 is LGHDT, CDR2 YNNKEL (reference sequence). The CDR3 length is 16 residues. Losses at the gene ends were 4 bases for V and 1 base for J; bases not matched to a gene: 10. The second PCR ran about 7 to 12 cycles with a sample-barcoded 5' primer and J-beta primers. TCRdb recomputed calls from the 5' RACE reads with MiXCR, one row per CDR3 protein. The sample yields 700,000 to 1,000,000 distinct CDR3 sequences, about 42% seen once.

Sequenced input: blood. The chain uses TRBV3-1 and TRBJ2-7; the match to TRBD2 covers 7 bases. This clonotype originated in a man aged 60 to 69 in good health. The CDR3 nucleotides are TGTGCCAGCAGCCCCTCGCCTAGCGGCCATTCCTACGAGCAGTACTTC. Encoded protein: CASSPSPSGHSYEQYF.